The entry that follows covers one T cell receptor beta chain sequence. As yet, its antigen is unknown. Assay used: immunoSEQ multiplex PCR; TCRdb lists only in-frame clones, some missing. The repertoire has about 51,000 clones, 89% of them found once; the top ten carry 0.5% to 0.65%. The record originates from a study of graft-versus-host responses after intestinal transplantation. About the research overall: Each patient got anti-thymocyte globulin induction, then tacrolimus and steroids for roughly 3 years.

General study results and limits: Early after transplant, HvG declines were associated with peak levels of circulating GvH clones. Present in recipient marrow, GvH clones included some that appeared first in ileum or blood.

This CDR3 is 14 amino acids long. V dropped 6 bases and J dropped 0 bases, with 12 bases sitting between them. CDR1 SNHLY and CDR2 FYNNEI come from the germline V gene. This specimen was unstimulated CD4+ T cells sorted from spleen or lymph node cells, taken before transplant. This receptor was obtained from a human donor who was the organ donor for an intestinal transplant. The chain recombines TRBV2 with TRBJ2-7, with D perhaps matching TRBD1 (6 bases). CDR3 DNA sequence: TGTGCCAGCAGGACGGACAGTGCCTCCTACGAGCAGTACTTC. Amino acid sequence: CASRTDSASYEQYF.